Shown below are 30 T cell receptor beta chains from a single sample sequenced in a study of cytotoxic CD8 clonotypes in ibrutinib-treated CLL. The protocol was immunoSEQ multiplex PCR, while the TCRdb copy is restricted to in-frame clones and leaves out a portion. The sample holds some 200,000 clones; roughly three quarters are singletons and the top ten take about 6.2%. The material sequenced was PBMCs, taken after 12 months of ibrutinib treatment. All receptors derive from a human donor with chronic lymphocytic leukemia.

The genes are TRBV5-1 and TRBJ1-2, with D possibly being TRBD1 (6 bases). The germline CDR1 and CDR2 sequences are SGHRS and YFSETQ. Trimming left V 4 bases short and J 4 bases short, with 17 bases between. CDR3 length equals 15 residues. The CDR3 nucleotides read TGCGCCAGCAGCCTCCAGGGGAGCGAGGGCTATGGCTACACCTTC. Translation: CASSLQGSEGYGYTF.

In its sample, this clone was seen a few times. V usage is TRBV5-1 and J usage is TRBJ2-7, with TRBD2 identical over 7 bases. This CDR3 comprises 15 residues. Germline V gene sequence: CDR1 SGHRS, CDR2 YFSETQ. V was clipped by 0 bases and J by 4 bases; unmatched bases: 7. CDR3 in amino acids: CASSLAPQGGYEQYF. The CDR3 DNA follows: TGCGCCAGCAGCTTGGCCCCGCAGGGAGGGTACGAGCAGTACTTC.

The chain employs TRBV18 and TRBJ1-1; D is ambiguous. V dropped 6 bases and J dropped 5 bases, with 13 bases sitting between them. Germline loops: CDR1 KGHSH, CDR2 LQKENI. CDR3 length equals 13 residues. The chain's CDR3 is CASSQGEVTEAFF. The CDR3 DNA is TGTGCCAGCTCTCAAGGTGAGGTTACTGAAGCTTTCTTT.

DNA of the CDR3: TGTGCCAGCAGTCAACAGGGCTACACTGAAGCTTTCTTT. Translation gives CASSQQGYTEAFF. The chain combines TRBV25-1 with TRBJ1-1; D is perhaps TRBD1 (6 bases). The CDR3 has 13 residues. Germline values: CDR1 MGHDK, CDR2 SYGVNS. The V end was cut by 5 bases, the J end by 3 bases, with 10 bases between.

The genes are TRBV2 and TRBJ1-5; D perhaps matches TRBD1 (5 bases). Trimming took 7 bases from V and 6 from J, leaving 10 bases between them. From germline, CDR1 is SNHLY and CDR2 FYNNEI. There are 12 residues in the CDR3. This chain's CDR3 is CASNGQGQPQHF. CDR3 DNA sequence: TGTGCCAGCAATGGGCAGGGTCAGCCCCAGCATTTT.

The genes are TRBV29-1 and TRBJ2-1; D might be TRBD1 or TRBD2, each matching 6 bases. CDR1 is SQVTM and CDR2 is ANQGSEA in the germline V gene. Trimming took off 6 bases at V and 5 bases at J, with 14 bases between the two ends. The CDR3 length is 13 residues. CDR3 nucleotide sequence: TGCAGCGTCGTGGAGGGGGAAGACAATGAGCAGTTCTTC. It is translated as CSVVEGEDNEQFF.

The V and J genes are TRBV18 and TRBJ2-5, with unresolved D. V lost 0 bases to trimming and J lost 2 bases, with 7 bases between them. This CDR3 has 14 amino acids. Germline CDR1 and CDR2: KGHSH and LQKENI. CDR3 coding DNA: TGTGCCAGCTCACCACCTATACAACAAGAGACCCAGTACTTC. This encodes CASSPPIQQETQYF.

The V call is TRBV4-3, the J call TRBJ1-2, with TRBD1 identical over 11 bases. The V gene end was trimmed by 2 bases and the J gene end by 7 bases; junction bases not matched to a gene: 12. This CDR3 spans 17 amino acids. Germline CDR1 and CDR2: LGHNA and YSLEER. The CDR3 DNA is TGCGCCAGCAGCCAACAGGCGGCTGGACAGGGGGCGACTGGCTACACCTTC. Encoded protein: CASSQQAAGQGATGYTF.

DNA of the CDR3: TGTGCCAGTAGTATCATGGGGAATCTAGCCAAAAACATTCAGTACTTC. It encodes CASSIMGNLAKNIQYF. The chain carries TRBV19 and TRBJ2-4; D unresolved. The germline CDR1 and CDR2 sequences are LNHDA and SQIVND (reference sequence). V lost 3 bases, J lost 0 bases, and 12 bases lay in between. This CDR3 comprises 16 residues.

The V gene is TRBV9, the J gene TRBJ2-5; possible D gene TRBD1, 6 bases. The CDR3 runs to 14 residues. The ends were cut back, 3 bases at V and 9 bases at J, with 18 bases in the middle. Germline values: CDR1 SGDLS, CDR2 YYNGEE. The CDR3 nucleotides read TGTGCCAGCAGCGCCCGGGACACCTCCGGGGCCCAGTACTTC. This codes for CASSARDTSGAQYF.

In its sample, this clone was seen a few times. The CDR3 loop is CAWSAGGNTEAFF. As DNA, the CDR3 is TGTGCCTGGAGTGCCGGGGGGAACACTGAAGCTTTCTTT. The rearrangement links TRBV30 to TRBJ1-1, with a weak D call TRBD1 (5 bases). This CDR3 region has 13 residues. Germline values: CDR1 GTSNPN, CDR2 SVGIG (reference sequence). V was trimmed by 1 base and J by 1 base, leaving 7 bases between them. The complete variable domain, with remaining parts taken from reference TRBV30 and TRBJ1-1, reads SQTIHQWPATLVQPVGSPLSLECTVEGTSNPNLYWYRQAAGRGLQLLFYSVGIGQISSEVPQNLSASRPQDRQFILSSKKLLLSDSGFYLCAWSAGGNTEAFFGQGTRLTVV.

V and J are TRBV5-1 and TRBJ2-1; 8 bases map to TRBD1. V was clipped by 4 bases and J by 3 bases; unmatched bases: 6. The CDR3 runs to 15 residues. Germline V gene sequence: CDR1 SGHRS, CDR2 YFSETQ. The CDR3 region is CASSAGGAHYNEQFF. In DNA, the CDR3 is TGCGCCAGCAGCGCAGGGGGCGCCCACTACAATGAGCAGTTCTTC.

This chain links TRBV9 with TRBJ2-2, with a possible D match to TRBD1 (5 bases). Germline V gives CDR1 SGDLS, CDR2 YYNGEE. The CDR3 has 14 amino acids. Trimming took off 0 bases at V and 5 bases at J, with 8 bases between the two ends. The CDR3: CASSVGQGTGELFF. CDR3 nucleotides: TGTGCCAGCAGCGTAGGGCAGGGTACCGGGGAGCTGTTTTTT.

This chain joins TRBV27 and TRBJ2-2, with a tentative D call TRBD1 (6 bases). The CDR3 is 16 amino acids. CDR1 is MNHEY and CDR2 is SMNVEV in the germline V gene (reference sequence). V lost 6 bases and J 3 bases, leaving 17 bases between the germline ends. This CDR3 reads CASRVYGAGDTGELFF. In DNA, the CDR3 is TGTGCCAGCAGAGTCTATGGGGCAGGGGACACCGGGGAGCTGTTTTTT.

The CDR3 bases are TGTGCCAGCAGTCCCCTCGGCCTCCTGGACGAGCAGTACTTC. Its protein is CASSPLGLLDEQYF. The V gene is TRBV28, the J gene TRBJ2-7; D remains unclear. The CDR3 is 14 amino acids. The V gene's germline CDR1 is MDHEN and CDR2 SYDVKM. Trimming shortened V by 5 bases and J by 5 bases, and 16 bases separated the two germline ends.

The J gene is TRBJ1-1, the V gene TRBV11-2; D gene ambiguous. Germline CDR1 and CDR2: SGHAT and FQNNGV. The CDR3 consists of 16 residues. V gave up 5 bases and J gave up 4 bases, with 20 bases separating them. As DNA, the CDR3 is TGTGCCAGCAGCCCTTCGATTGGCCGGAGAGGCACTGAAGCTTTCTTT. Translating gives CASSPSIGRRGTEAFF.

This clone was seen once. V usage is TRBV30 and J usage is TRBJ2-1; 7 bases agree with TRBD1. Germline-derived CDR1 and CDR2 are GTSNPN and SVGIG (reference sequence). The CDR3 runs 11 residues. V trimming: 5 bases; J trimming: 8 bases; junction bases outside the gene matches: 3. This chain's CDR3 is CAWDRVDEQFF. The CDR3 DNA sequence: TGTGCCTGGGACAGGGTCGATGAGCAGTTCTTC.

This sequence joins TRBV11-3 and TRBJ2-7; TRBD1 is a possible D gene (6 bases). The CDR3 has 16 residues. The germline V gene encodes CDR1 SGHNT and CDR2 YENEEA. The germline V and J ends were trimmed by 5 bases and 7 bases, with 24 bases remaining between them. The chain's CDR3 is CASSPRPGHLPSEQYF. DNA for the CDR3: TGTGCCAGCAGCCCGAGGCCGGGACACCTCCCCTCGGAGCAGTACTTC.

This sequence joins TRBV30 and TRBJ2-3; D is ambiguous. V was pared by 0 bases and J by 1 base, with 5 bases between. Germline V gene data show CDR1 as GTSNPN and CDR2 as SVGIG (reference sequence). This CDR3 comprises 13 residues. The CDR3 loop reads CAWSVHGTDTQYF. DNA for the CDR3: TGTGCCTGGAGTGTTCATGGCACAGATACGCAGTATTTT.

This sequence joins TRBV5-1 and TRBJ1-2; D is unresolved. Germline assignment: CDR1 SGHRS and CDR2 YFSETQ. V was pared by 6 bases and J by 6 bases, with 12 bases between. This CDR3 contains 12 residues. The CDR3 loop reads CASTLEGNGYTF. CDR3 in DNA: TGCGCCAGCACCCTGGAAGGGAATGGCTACACCTTC.

The chain has TRBV30 and TRBJ2-2; TRBD1 is a possible D gene (5 bases). The CDR3 loop spans 14 amino acids. The germline V and J ends were trimmed by 2 bases and 4 bases, with 11 bases remaining between them. Germline CDR1 GTSNPN, CDR2 SVGIG (reference sequence). In DNA, the CDR3 is TGTGCCTGGAGTTTAGACAGTTCCACCGGGGAGCTGTTTTTT. It translates to CAWSLDSSTGELFF.

The chain recombines TRBV6-5 with TRBJ2-1; 12 bases fit TRBD2. This CDR3 is built from 13 residues. Germline CDR1 reads MNHEY; CDR2 reads SVGAGI. After removal of 6 bases from V and 10 bases from J, the junction contained 4 bases not matched to a gene. This CDR3 is CASRAGLAGEQFF. The CDR3 DNA reads as TGTGCCAGCAGGGCCGGACTAGCGGGGGAGCAGTTCTTC.

The chain is built from TRBV6-5 and TRBJ2-1; 9 nucleotides match TRBD2. The V segment lost 2 bases and the J segment 9 bases; nucleotides outside the gene matches: 8. The V gene's germline CDR1 is MNHEY and CDR2 SVGAGI. The CDR3 spans 15 residues. This CDR3 reads CASSYEKLAGGEQFF. The CDR3, as DNA: TGTGCCAGCAGTTACGAAAAACTAGCGGGTGGTGAGCAGTTCTTC.

This rearrangement joins TRBV6-6 to TRBJ1-1; D is ambiguous. Between the trimmed V and J ends, which lost 1 base and 4 bases, there was a span of 7 bases. The germline CDR1 and CDR2 sequences are MNHNY and SVGAGI (reference sequence). This CDR3 comprises 13 residues. The CDR3 bases are TGTGCCAGCAGTTACTACGAGGGCACTGAAGCTTTCTTT. This encodes CASSYYEGTEAFF.

This clone was detected only once. J is TRBJ1-4 and V is TRBV19, with 7 bases identical to TRBD1. The germline CDR1 and CDR2 sequences are LNHDA and SQIVND (reference sequence). The CDR3 spans 15 residues. V was clipped by 1 base and J by 5 bases; unmatched bases: 4. Written as DNA, the CDR3 is TGTGCCAGTAGTATAGTTGGGACAGTAAATGAAAAACTGTTTTTT. It encodes CASSIVGTVNEKLFF.

This chain uses TRBV19 with TRBJ2-2; 13 bases are a match to TRBD2. Losses at the gene ends were 5 bases for V and 4 bases for J; bases not matched to a gene: 7. Germline loops: CDR1 LNHDA, CDR2 SQIVND (reference sequence). The CDR3 length is 17 residues. CDR3 in DNA: TGTGCCAGTAGTGCCTCGGGACTAGCGGGAATCACCGGGGAGCTGTTTTTT. This sequence encodes CASSASGLAGITGELFF.

The chain has TRBV6-5 and TRBJ1-2; 12 nucleotides line up with TRBD1. This CDR3 is built from 15 residues. Germline V gives CDR1 MNHEY, CDR2 SVGAGI. The junction had 7 bases not matched to a gene; V was cut back by 6 bases and J by 5 bases. In nucleotides, the CDR3 is TGTGCCAGCAGCGTAAGGGACAGGGGGCAATATGGCTACACCTTC. Amino acids: CASSVRDRGQYGYTF.

This chain uses TRBV5-1 with TRBJ2-1; tentative D call: TRBD1 (6 bases). Between the trimmed V and J ends, which lost 3 bases and 2 bases, there was a span of 12 bases. This CDR3 spans 15 amino acids. CDR1 and CDR2 (germline): SGHRS, YFSETQ. CDR3 bases: TGCGCCAGCAGCTCGAATGGACAGACCTACAATGAGCAGTTCTTC. Its translation is CASSSNGQTYNEQFF.

The chain has TRBV5-4 and TRBJ2-7; no reliable D call. The CDR3 consists of 14 residues. Germline V gene data show CDR1 as SGHNT and CDR2 as YYREEE (reference sequence). Deletions cut 0 bases from V and 2 bases from J, with 9 bases between. The DNA of the CDR3 is TGTGCCAGCAGCTTGGACCCCCGGGCCTACGAGCAGTACTTC. This gives the protein CASSLDPRAYEQYF.

By frequency in the sample, this clone is medium-sized. The gene calls are TRBV2 and TRBJ1-5; D may be TRBD1 (6 bases). The V end was cut by 6 bases, the J end by 0 bases, with 12 bases between. This CDR3 region has 15 residues. Germline-derived CDR1 and CDR2 are SNHLY and FYNNEI. CDR3 DNA sequence: TGTGCCAGCAGAGGGGGATCAGATAGCAATCAGCCCCAGCATTTT. It yields the protein CASRGGSDSNQPQHF.